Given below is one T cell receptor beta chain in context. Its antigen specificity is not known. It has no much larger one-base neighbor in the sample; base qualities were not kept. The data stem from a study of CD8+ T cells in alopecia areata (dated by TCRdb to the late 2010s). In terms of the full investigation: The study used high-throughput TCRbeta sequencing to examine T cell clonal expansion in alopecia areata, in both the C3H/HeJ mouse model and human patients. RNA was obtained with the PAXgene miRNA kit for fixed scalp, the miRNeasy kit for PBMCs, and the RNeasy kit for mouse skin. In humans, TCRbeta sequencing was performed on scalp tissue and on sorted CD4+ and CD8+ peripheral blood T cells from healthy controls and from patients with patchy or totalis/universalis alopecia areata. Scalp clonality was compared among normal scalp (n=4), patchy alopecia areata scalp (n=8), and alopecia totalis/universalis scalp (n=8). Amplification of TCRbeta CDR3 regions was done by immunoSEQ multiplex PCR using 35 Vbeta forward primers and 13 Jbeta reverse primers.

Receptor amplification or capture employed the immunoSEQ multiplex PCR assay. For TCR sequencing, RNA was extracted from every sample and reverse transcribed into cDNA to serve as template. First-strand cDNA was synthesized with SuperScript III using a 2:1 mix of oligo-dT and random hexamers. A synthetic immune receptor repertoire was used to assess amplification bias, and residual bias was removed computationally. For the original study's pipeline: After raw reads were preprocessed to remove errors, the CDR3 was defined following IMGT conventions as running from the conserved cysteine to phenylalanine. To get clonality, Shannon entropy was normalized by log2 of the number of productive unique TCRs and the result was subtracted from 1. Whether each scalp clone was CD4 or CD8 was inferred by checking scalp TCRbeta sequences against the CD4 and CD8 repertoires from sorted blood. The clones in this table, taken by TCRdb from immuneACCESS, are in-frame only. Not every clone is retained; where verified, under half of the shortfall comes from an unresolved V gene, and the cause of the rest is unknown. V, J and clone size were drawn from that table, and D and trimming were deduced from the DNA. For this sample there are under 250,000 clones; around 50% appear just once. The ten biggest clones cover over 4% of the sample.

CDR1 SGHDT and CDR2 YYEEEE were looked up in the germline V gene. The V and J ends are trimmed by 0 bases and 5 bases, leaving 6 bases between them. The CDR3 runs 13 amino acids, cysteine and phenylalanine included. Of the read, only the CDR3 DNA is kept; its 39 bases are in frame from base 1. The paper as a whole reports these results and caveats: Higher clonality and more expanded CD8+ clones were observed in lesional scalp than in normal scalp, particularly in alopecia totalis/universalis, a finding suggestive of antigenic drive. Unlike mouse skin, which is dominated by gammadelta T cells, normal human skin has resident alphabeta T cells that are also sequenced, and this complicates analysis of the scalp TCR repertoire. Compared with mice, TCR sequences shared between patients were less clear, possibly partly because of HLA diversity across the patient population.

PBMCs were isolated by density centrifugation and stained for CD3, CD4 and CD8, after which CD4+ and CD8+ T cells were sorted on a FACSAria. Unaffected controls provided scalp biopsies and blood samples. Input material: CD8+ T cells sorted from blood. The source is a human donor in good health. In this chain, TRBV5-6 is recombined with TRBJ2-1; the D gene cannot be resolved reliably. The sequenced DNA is TGTGCCAGCAGCTTGGGCCCCGACAATGAGCAGTTCTTC. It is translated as CASSLGPDNEQFF.